This T cell receptor (beta chain) was recorded in a study of blood T cell repertoires in COVID-19. Study-wide background: Italy, Spain and the United States were the sources of the convalescent and acute COVID-19 samples. In each case, the material was cDNA or gDNA derived from T cells, B-cell-depleted T cells, or PBMCs.

Assay used: immunoSEQ multiplex PCR; TCRdb lists only in-frame clones, some missing. The table includes a few hundred thousand clones, 89% detected once. The sequence derives from a woman aged 40 to 50 who had recovered from COVID-19. The sequenced material came from peripheral blood.

The CDR3 DNA follows: TGTGCCAGCAGCTTAGTAGGGGCAGGGGCTTCATGGAACACTGAAGCTTTCTTT. It encodes CASSLVGAGASWNTEAFF. V gene TRBV11-2 combines with J gene TRBJ1-1, with a weak D call TRBD1 (6 bases). CDR1 is SGHAT, CDR2 FQNNGV, per germline. This CDR3 comprises 18 residues. Trimming shortened V by 1 base and J by 1 base, and 19 bases separated the two germline ends.